Sequencing of this T cell receptor (beta chain) was carried out in a study of shared clonotypes between healthy human individuals. CDR3 length: 14 amino acids. With V trimmed by 3 bases and J by 3 bases, 3 bases remained unmatched. Per germline, CDR1 SGHDT and CDR2 YYEEEE. Once extracted for a subset, genomic DNA was divided evenly among several immunoSEQ plates. Sorted-subset replicate PCRs used 200 ng of genomic DNA. This amount corresponded to 30,000 to 35,000 T cell genomes. TCRdb's table, derived via immunoSEQ multiplex PCR, lists solely in-frame clones and lacks some. The data contain around 370,000 clones, about 96% of them singletons.

The gene calls are TRBV5-6 and TRBJ2-7; 10 bases align to TRBD2. The TCR sequence derives from a man aged 30 to 45 in good health. Sequenced sample: memory CD8+ T cells sorted from blood. The subset here: CD45RO+ cells pooled with CCR7-negative TemRA cells. CDR3 DNA: TGTGCCAGCAGCTGGGGACTAGCGCACTACGAGCAGTACTTC. It codes for CASSWGLAHYEQYF.